Listed below are T cell receptor beta chains from one sample, sequenced in a study of blood T cell repertoires in COVID-19. Using immunoSEQ multiplex PCR, the repertoire was profiled, and TCRdb retains in-frame clones only, with some absent. The profile covers 200,000 to 250,000 clones, with approximately 90% appearing a single time and roughly 0.95% taken by the ten largest. Material for sequencing was PBMCs or T cells enriched from blood (not recorded which). These receptors all stem from a man aged 45-65 years who had been exposed to COVID-19. Each CDR3 is given with its conserved first and last residue. A D gene is named only where the DNA matches it firmly. A clone size is listed for some rows: how often the clone was seen (once, few, many), or a class if it is expanded.

TRBV27,.,.,TRBJ2-1,CASGSSYNEQFF,TGTGCCAGCGGGAGCTCCTACAATGAGCAGTTCTTC
TRBV13,.,TRBD1,TRBJ1-3,CASSLVPGGSGNTIYF,TGTGCCAGCAGCTTAGTTCCAGGGGGCTCTGGAAACACCATATATTTT
TRBV11-2,.,.,TRBJ1-4,CASSLERNLLLFF,TGTGCCAGCAGCTTAGAGAGGAATTTGTTACTGTTTTTT
TRBV30,.,TRBD2,TRBJ2-2,CAWSNGLAGAGELFF,TGTGCCTGGAGCAACGGACTAGCGGGGGCCGGGGAGCTGTTTTTT
TRBV12-3/TRBV12-4,.,.,TRBJ2-5,CASQGSETQYF,TGTGCCAGCCAGGGGTCGGAGACCCAGTACTTC
TRBV7-9,.,.,TRBJ2-2,CASSPAGLNTGELFF,TGTGCCAGCAGCCCAGCCGGACTCAACACCGGGGAGCTGTTTTTT
TRBV30,once,.,TRBJ1-4,CAWSILNEKLFF,TGTGCCTGGAGTATTCTTAATGAAAAACTGTTTTTT
TRBV10-3,.,.,TRBJ2-5,CAISGRADETQYF,TGTGCCATCAGTGGCAGGGCGGATGAGACCCAGTACTTC
TRBV18,.,.,TRBJ1-3,CASSPRTVGNTIYF,TGTGCCAGCTCACCAAGGACAGTGGGAAACACCATATATTTT
TRBV6-5,once,TRBD1,TRBJ2-7,CASTMTGGPYEQYF,TGTGCCAGCACTATGACAGGGGGCCCCTACGAGCAGTACTTC
TRBV3-1/TRBV3-2,.,.,TRBJ1-2,CASSQLGVYGYTF,TGTGCCAGCAGCCAACTAGGGGTCTATGGCTACACCTTC
TRBV5-1,few,.,TRBJ1-1,CASSSSPGEGLLEAFF,TGCGCCAGCAGCTCCTCTCCGGGGGAAGGGCTTCTTGAAGCTTTCTTT
TRBV4-1,.,TRBD2,TRBJ2-5,CASSQGSWLAGGPGEQETQYF,TGCGCCAGCAGCCAAGGATCTTGGCTAGCGGGGGGGCCCGGGGAACAAGAGACCCAGTACTTC
TRBV28,.,TRBD1,TRBJ1-1,CASKLVGQDSLEAFF,TGTGCCAGCAAACTAGTGGGACAGGATTCACTGGAAGCTTTCTTT
TRBV6-5,.,TRBD1,TRBJ1-2,CASRPGQRDYGYTF,TGTGCCAGCAGACCGGGACAGAGGGACTATGGCTACACCTTC
TRBV5-1,.,.,TRBJ2-5,CASSFDRRETQYF,TGCGCCAGCAGCTTCGACAGGCGGGAGACCCAGTACTTC
TRBV24-1,once,.,TRBJ2-5,CATSDPHTTGVETQYF,TGTGCCACCAGTGATCCACATACTACGGGGGTAGAGACCCAGTACTTC
TRBV15,.,TRBD1,TRBJ2-1,CATSPRDRGYNEQFF,TGTGCCACCAGTCCTCGGGACAGGGGCTACAATGAGCAGTTCTTC
TRBV9,.,.,TRBJ2-1,CASSEQGGEQFF,TGTGCCAGCAGCGAGCAGGGCGGTGAGCAGTTCTTC
TRBV27,.,.,TRBJ2-7,CASSRDLGFYEQYF,TGTGCCAGCAGCCGGGACTTAGGGTTCTACGAGCAGTACTTC
TRBV28,.,.,TRBJ1-4,CASRGSREENEKLFF,TGTGCCAGCAGGGGGTCTCGGGAAGAGAATGAAAAACTGTTTTTT
TRBV19,.,.,TRBJ2-7,CASSLGQPYEQYF,TGTGCCAGTAGCCTAGGACAGCCCTACGAGCAGTACTTC
TRBV3-1/TRBV3-2,.,TRBD1,TRBJ1-2,CASSQGGTGYGYTF,TGTGCCAGCAGCCAAGGCGGGACAGGCTATGGCTACACCTTC
TRBV4-2,.,TRBD1,TRBJ2-3,CASSPHTGEDTQYF,TGTGCCAGCAGCCCACATACAGGGGAAGATACGCAGTATTTT
TRBV7-3,.,TRBD1,TRBJ2-5,CASSLTGTGVSETQYF,TGTGCCAGCAGCTTAACCGGGACAGGGGTTTCAGAGACCCAGTACTTC
TRBV5-1,.,.,TRBJ2-2,CASSLDYYTGELFF,TGCGCCAGCAGCTTGGACTACTACACCGGGGAGCTGTTTTTT
TRBV14,.,.,TRBJ1-5,CASSHGGGPNQPQHF,TGTGCCAGCAGCCACGGGGGAGGGCCCAATCAGCCCCAGCATTTT
TRBV6-2/TRBV6-3,few,.,TRBJ2-1,CASSRPRLTENEQFF,TGTGCCAGCAGCCGTCCCAGGTTGACAGAGAATGAGCAGTTCTTC
TRBV28,.,.,TRBJ1-2,CASSLWGRDYGYTF,TGTGCCAGCAGTTTGTGGGGCAGGGACTATGGCTACACCTTC
TRBV5-1,.,TRBD1,TRBJ1-2,CASSLGQAGYGYTF,TGCGCCAGCAGCCTTGGACAGGCCGGCTATGGCTACACCTTC
TRBV3-1/TRBV3-2,.,.,TRBJ1-2,CASSQAGREGNGYTF,TGTGCCAGCAGCCAAGCCGGGAGAGAGGGGAATGGCTACACCTTC
TRBV5-1,.,TRBD2,TRBJ2-2,CASSLLRDYKTGELFF,TGCGCCAGCAGTTTACTCCGGGACTACAAGACCGGGGAGCTGTTTTTT
TRBV19,.,.,TRBJ1-2,CASTFGTGPNYGYTF,TGTGCCAGTACCTTTGGGACTGGACCTAACTATGGCTACACCTTC
TRBV5-1,.,.,TRBJ2-7,CASSLDAGFDEQYF,TGCGCCAGCAGCTTGGATGCGGGGTTCGACGAGCAGTACTTC
TRBV7-2,.,TRBD2,TRBJ2-3,CASSSGGGARDTDTQYF,TGTGCCAGCAGCTCCGGCGGGGGGGCCAGGGACACAGATACGCAGTATTTT
TRBV7-2,.,TRBD1,TRBJ2-1,CASSSYSGTGGFNEQFF,TGTGCCAGCAGCTCCTATTCTGGGACAGGGGGCTTCAATGAGCAGTTCTTC
TRBV7-2,once,TRBD1,TRBJ2-3,CASSNQGQGGSDTQYF,TGTGCCAGCAGCAACCAAGGACAGGGGGGTTCAGATACGCAGTATTTT
TRBV6-5,.,TRBD1,TRBJ2-2,CASRLTGPYGELFF,TGTGCCAGCAGGTTGACAGGGCCCTACGGGGAGCTGTTTTTT
TRBV13,.,.,TRBJ1-2,CASNPTDRSTGGYTF,TGTGCCAGCAACCCTACCGACAGGTCTACGGGGGGCTACACCTTC
TRBV19,.,.,TRBJ1-1,CASSPAVGVRVRGTEAFF,TGTGCCAGTAGCCCGGCCGTGGGAGTTCGAGTTCGCGGCACTGAAGCTTTCTTT
TRBV18,.,.,TRBJ2-3,CASSQGPPGSEGVTQYF,TGTGCCAGCTCACAAGGACCCCCGGGTTCCGAAGGGGTGACGCAGTATTTT
TRBV13,.,TRBD2,TRBJ2-3,CASSLPSGGTDTQYF,TGTGCCAGCAGCCTTCCTTCGGGGGGGACAGATACGCAGTATTTT
TRBV5-1,.,.,TRBJ1-1,CASSLYQANTEAFF,TGCGCCAGCAGCTTGTATCAGGCAAACACTGAAGCTTTCTTT
TRBV3-1/TRBV3-2,.,.,TRBJ2-1,CASSQAGAAEQFF,TGTGCCAGCAGCCAAGCTGGGGCGGCTGAGCAGTTCTTC
TRBV5-4,.,TRBD1,TRBJ2-3,CASSLVGQRTDTQYF,TGTGCCAGCAGCTTGGTGGGACAGCGCACAGATACGCAGTATTTT
TRBV18,.,.,TRBJ1-1,CASSPIQGNTEAFF,TGTGCCAGCTCACCAATCCAGGGAAACACTGAAGCTTTCTTT
TRBV11-2,.,TRBD1,TRBJ2-5,CASSLGQGEETQYF,TGTGCCAGCAGCTTGGGACAGGGTGAAGAGACCCAGTACTTC
TRBV29-1,.,.,TRBJ1-1,CSVSRGGGTEAFF,TGCAGCGTGAGTAGGGGCGGCGGCACTGAAGCTTTCTTT
TRBV30,.,.,TRBJ2-7,CAWSVLTQGNEQYF,TGTGCCTGGAGTGTACTTACGCAGGGTAACGAGCAGTACTTC
TRBV11-2,.,.,TRBJ1-2,CASSFAPDYGYTF,TGTGCCAGCAGCTTTGCCCCGGACTATGGCTACACCTTC
TRBV27,.,.,TRBJ1-4,CASRIGTGKLFF,TGTGCCAGCAGGATCGGTACAGGGAAGTTGTTTTTT
TRBV11-3,.,.,TRBJ1-3,CASSPRTECSGNTIYF,TGTGCCAGCAGCCCGCGGACAGAATGCTCTGGAAACACCATATATTTT
TRBV2,.,.,TRBJ1-5,CATGPGRGNQPQHF,TGTGCCACCGGGCCAGGGCGAGGCAATCAGCCCCAGCATTTT
TRBV27,.,.,TRBJ2-7,CASSLTGPGFSYEQYF,TGTGCCAGCAGTTTAACGGGTCCGGGTTTCTCCTACGAGCAGTACTTC
TRBV5-1,.,.,TRBJ1-1,CASSLDSPRNTEAFF,TGCGCCAGCAGCTTGGATTCACCGCGGAACACTGAAGCTTTCTTT
TRBV19,.,.,TRBJ1-1,CASSMRGPDTEAFF,TGTGCCAGTAGTATGAGAGGGCCCGACACTGAAGCTTTCTTT
TRBV7-9,once,TRBD1,TRBJ1-2,CASSPGQVYGYTF,TGTGCCAGCAGCCCAGGACAGGTCTATGGCTACACCTTC